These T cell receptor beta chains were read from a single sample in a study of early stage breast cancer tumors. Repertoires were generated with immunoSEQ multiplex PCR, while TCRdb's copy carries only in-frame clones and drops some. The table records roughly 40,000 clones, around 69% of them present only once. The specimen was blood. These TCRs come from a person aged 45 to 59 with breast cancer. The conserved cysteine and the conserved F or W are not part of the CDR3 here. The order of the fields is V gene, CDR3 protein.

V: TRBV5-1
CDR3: ASSVGTTSTDTQY

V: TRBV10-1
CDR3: ASSESRQGGAGNTIY

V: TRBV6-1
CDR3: ASADRGTDGYT

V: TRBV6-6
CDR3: ASSLTGTVNSPLH

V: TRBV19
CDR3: ASSNERGTSVPSEQF

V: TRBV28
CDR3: ASSLLSYRGTGFFNQPQH

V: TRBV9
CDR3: ASSGGRPEAF

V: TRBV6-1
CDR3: ASQIGPGSAEAF

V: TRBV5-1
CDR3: ASSVQGSSNQPQH

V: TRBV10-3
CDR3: AISDPQGLAASTDTQY

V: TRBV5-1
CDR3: ASSSRDSPNTGELF

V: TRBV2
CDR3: ASSVGRTNTEAF

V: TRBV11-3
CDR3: ASSLGGGNQPQH

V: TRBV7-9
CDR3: ASSLDQGYGYT

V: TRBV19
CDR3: ASSIGSRVEYEQY

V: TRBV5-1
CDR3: ASSLGRGRAVPGANVLT

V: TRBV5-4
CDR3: ASSTGQTSSGNTIY

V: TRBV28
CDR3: ASSPDRGTSGNTIY

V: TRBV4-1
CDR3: ASRNLAGLTDTQY

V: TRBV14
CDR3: ASSQDRRGTGGHEQY

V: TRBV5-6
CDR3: ASSPTRDRVFFYEQY

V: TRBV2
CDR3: ASSEGRSGANVLT

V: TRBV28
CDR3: ASESGGRLETQY

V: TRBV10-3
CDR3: ASAGVENQPQH

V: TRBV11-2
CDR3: ASSLREGYEQY

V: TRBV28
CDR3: ASSPPGLAGVVDNEQF

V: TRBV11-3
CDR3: ASSSDRHYGYT

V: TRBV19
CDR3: ASSIGPGTVNEKLF